This T cell receptor (beta chain) was sequenced in a study of response to subunit inactivated influenza vaccine. CDR1 is DFQATT, CDR2 SNEGSKA, per germline (reference sequence). CDR3 length: 14 residues. V was clipped by 0 bases and J by 2 bases, with 10 bases between them. MiXCR, run by TCRdb on the RT-PCR reads, gives a single entry per CDR3 protein. This sample has hundreds of thousands of distinct CDR3 sequences, with 20% to 25% found just once. With regard to this clonotype: Its antigen is currently unknown.

Broader study findings: It was the authors' suggestion that each seasonal influenza vaccination recruits few new T cells.

The chain has TRBV20-1 and TRBJ1-1; possible D gene TRBD1, 5 bases. The sequence was obtained from a man between 50 and 70 years old who received an inactivated influenza vaccine. The specimen comprised PBMCs from blood, sampled less than 22 months after vaccination. In DNA form, the CDR3 reads TGCAGTGCTAGAGATGGGACCGTCAACACTGAAGCTTTCTTT. The encoded protein is CSARDGTVNTEAFF.